These T cell receptor beta chains were read from a single sample in a study of patients and donors after allogeneic stem cell transplantation. TCRdb fed the RT-PCR reads into MiXCR, producing one record per CDR3 protein. The sample comprises about a million distinct CDR3 sequences, roughly 18% of which are singletons, and around 6% rests with the top ten. Input material: blood, either unsorted or a sorted T cell fraction (not recorded which). Receptor source: a human donor who was either an allogeneic HSCT recipient or a stem cell or donor lymphocyte infusion donor (not recorded which). It is not recorded whose cells these are; they may come from a transplant donor. Both conserved end residues are part of each CDR3. The D gene is left open where the match is weak. Expanded clones are given a class, and other clones once, few, many or no size at all.

D gene: .
J gene: TRBJ1-2
clone size: .
CDR3 length: 16
V gene: TRBV5-1
CDR3 protein: CASSLASWEPGYGYTF
CDR3 DNA: TGCGCCAGCAGCTTGGCCTCGTGGGAACCAGGCTATGGCTACACCTTC

D gene: TRBD1
J gene: TRBJ2-1
clone size: few
CDR3 length: 16
V gene: TRBV27
CDR3 protein: CASSTTGTGRYNEQFF
CDR3 DNA: TGTGCCAGCAGTACCACCGGGACAGGGCGATATAATGAGCAGTTCTTC

D gene: .
J gene: TRBJ1-6
clone size: .
CDR3 length: 16
V gene: TRBV19
CDR3 protein: CASKTPRDGYNSPLHF
CDR3 DNA: TGTGCCTCCAAAACGCCCCGGGACGGATATAATTCACCCCTCCACTTT

D gene: .
J gene: TRBJ2-1
clone size: .
CDR3 length: 12
V gene: TRBV20-1
CDR3 protein: CSAIAAHNEQFF
CDR3 DNA: TGCAGTGCTATAGCGGCACACAATGAGCAGTTCTTC

D gene: TRBD1
J gene: TRBJ2-1
clone size: .
CDR3 length: 15
V gene: TRBV7-6
CDR3 protein: CASSSPGQGVVEQFF
CDR3 DNA: TGTGCCAGCAGCTCACCGGGACAGGGGGTGGTTGAGCAGTTCTTC

D gene: TRBD2
J gene: TRBJ2-3
clone size: .
CDR3 length: 16
V gene: TRBV6-1
CDR3 protein: CASSEVTGGTTDTQYF
CDR3 DNA: TGTGCCAGCAGTGAAGTAACGGGAGGGACTACAGATACGCAGTATTTT

D gene: .
J gene: TRBJ2-1
clone size: .
CDR3 length: 16
V gene: TRBV5-6
CDR3 protein: CASSPGTPSTYNEQFF
CDR3 DNA: TGTGCCAGCAGCCCCGGGACACCTTCTACCTACAATGAGCAGTTCTTC

D gene: .
J gene: TRBJ1-5
clone size: few
CDR3 length: 15
V gene: TRBV12-3/TRBV12-4
CDR3 protein: CASSARGTLAQPQHF
CDR3 DNA: TGTGCCAGCAGCGCGAGAGGGACCCTTGCCCAGCCCCAGCATTTT

D gene: .
J gene: TRBJ1-2
clone size: .
CDR3 length: 16
V gene: TRBV20-1
CDR3 protein: CSARQGPQLANYGYTF
CDR3 DNA: TGCAGTGCTAGACAGGGACCCCAATTAGCCAACTATGGCTACACCTTC

D gene: .
J gene: TRBJ2-5
clone size: few
CDR3 length: 15
V gene: TRBV27
CDR3 protein: CASSSRGQPQETQYF
CDR3 DNA: TGTGCCAGCAGTTCTCGTGGACAACCCCAAGAGACCCAGTACTTC

D gene: .
J gene: TRBJ2-5
clone size: .
CDR3 length: 12
V gene: TRBV6-2/TRBV6-3
CDR3 protein: CASSRGHETQYF
CDR3 DNA: TGTGCCAGCAGTCGTGGGCATGAGACCCAGTACTTC

D gene: .
J gene: TRBJ2-3
clone size: few
CDR3 length: 15
V gene: TRBV5-1
CDR3 protein: CASSLGWDRSDTQYF
CDR3 DNA: TGCGCCAGCAGCTTGGGGTGGGACCGCTCAGATACGCAGTATTTT

D gene: .
J gene: TRBJ1-6
clone size: few
CDR3 length: 15
V gene: TRBV6-2/TRBV6-3
CDR3 protein: CASSLRPSRNSPLHF
CDR3 DNA: TGTGCCAGCAGCCTCAGGCCGTCGAGGAATTCACCCCTCCACTTT

D gene: .
J gene: TRBJ1-1
clone size: few
CDR3 length: 15
V gene: TRBV6-5
CDR3 protein: CASSYGGGLNTEAFF
CDR3 DNA: TGTGCCAGCAGTTACGGCGGAGGGCTAAACACTGAAGCTTTCTTT

D gene: TRBD2
J gene: TRBJ2-1
clone size: .
CDR3 length: 14
V gene: TRBV7-9
CDR3 protein: CASGPGLASNEQFF
CDR3 DNA: TGTGCCAGCGGACCGGGACTAGCGTCCAATGAGCAGTTCTTC

D gene: .
J gene: TRBJ2-5
clone size: .
CDR3 length: 13
V gene: TRBV2
CDR3 protein: CASRTSIQETQYF
CDR3 DNA: TGTGCCAGTCGGACCTCTATTCAAGAGACCCAGTACTTC

D gene: .
J gene: TRBJ2-2
clone size: .
CDR3 length: 15
V gene: TRBV20-1
CDR3 protein: CSARAREGNTGELFF
CDR3 DNA: TGCAGTGCGAGGGCAAGAGAGGGGAACACCGGGGAGCTGTTTTTT

D gene: TRBD2
J gene: TRBJ2-1
clone size: few
CDR3 length: 17
V gene: TRBV24-1
CDR3 protein: CATSDDWAGDSYNEQFF
CDR3 DNA: TGTGCCACCAGTGATGATTGGGCGGGGGACTCCTACAATGAGCAGTTCTTC

D gene: .
J gene: TRBJ2-2
clone size: few
CDR3 length: 14
V gene: TRBV20-1
CDR3 protein: CSASPGRRKGELFF
CDR3 DNA: TGCAGTGCTTCCCCGGGACGTAGAAAAGGGGAGCTGTTTTTT

D gene: TRBD2
J gene: TRBJ2-1
clone size: many
CDR3 length: 14
V gene: TRBV7-2
CDR3 protein: CASSFRLADHEQFF
CDR3 DNA: TGTGCCAGCAGCTTCCGACTAGCGGACCATGAGCAGTTCTTC

D gene: TRBD2
J gene: TRBJ2-3
clone size: few
CDR3 length: 13
V gene: TRBV13
CDR3 protein: CASSRTSPDTQYF
CDR3 DNA: TGTGCCAGCAGCCGGACTAGCCCAGATACGCAGTATTTT

D gene: TRBD2
J gene: TRBJ2-3
clone size: .
CDR3 length: 16
V gene: TRBV12-3/TRBV12-4
CDR3 protein: CASTGLAGALTDTQYF
CDR3 DNA: TGTGCCAGCACGGGACTAGCGGGAGCCCTCACAGATACGCAGTATTTT

D gene: .
J gene: TRBJ2-7
clone size: .
CDR3 length: 13
V gene: TRBV29-1
CDR3 protein: CSVLKGGSAEQYF
CDR3 DNA: TGCAGCGTCCTAAAGGGAGGCTCAGCCGAGCAGTACTTC

D gene: TRBD2
J gene: TRBJ2-1
clone size: .
CDR3 length: 18
V gene: TRBV12-3/TRBV12-4
CDR3 protein: CASRVPGLAGGGWNEQFF
CDR3 DNA: TGTGCCAGCAGGGTCCCGGGACTAGCGGGAGGGGGTTGGAATGAGCAGTTCTTC

D gene: TRBD1
J gene: TRBJ1-1
clone size: few
CDR3 length: 16
V gene: TRBV12-3/TRBV12-4
CDR3 protein: CASSWGQGVWNTEAFF
CDR3 DNA: TGTGCCAGCAGCTGGGGACAGGGGGTTTGGAACACTGAAGCTTTCTTT

D gene: TRBD2
J gene: TRBJ2-3
clone size: few
CDR3 length: 14
V gene: TRBV6-1
CDR3 protein: CASTLGLGTDTQYF
CDR3 DNA: TGTGCCAGCACCCTGGGACTAGGCACAGATACGCAGTATTTT

D gene: .
J gene: TRBJ1-1
clone size: .
CDR3 length: 14
V gene: TRBV12-3/TRBV12-4
CDR3 protein: CASSLATGPAEAFF
CDR3 DNA: TGTGCCAGCAGTTTAGCTACGGGGCCGGCTGAAGCTTTCTTT

D gene: .
J gene: TRBJ2-1
clone size: few
CDR3 length: 15
V gene: TRBV6-2/TRBV6-3
CDR3 protein: CASSYAPGIHNEQFF
CDR3 DNA: TGTGCCAGCAGTTACGCCCCAGGGATCCACAATGAGCAGTTCTTC

D gene: .
J gene: TRBJ2-7
clone size: few
CDR3 length: 13
V gene: TRBV12-3/TRBV12-4
CDR3 protein: CASSPQFGYEQYF
CDR3 DNA: TGTGCCAGCAGTCCCCAATTTGGATACGAGCAGTACTTC

D gene: .
J gene: TRBJ2-7
clone size: .
CDR3 length: 11
V gene: TRBV4-2
CDR3 protein: CASSQATMQYF
CDR3 DNA: TGTGCCAGCAGCCAAGCGACCATGCAGTACTTC

D gene: .
J gene: TRBJ2-2
clone size: few
CDR3 length: 15
V gene: TRBV29-1
CDR3 protein: CSALKGRPNTGELFF
CDR3 DNA: TGCAGCGCACTCAAAGGGCGACCGAACACCGGGGAGCTGTTTTTT

D gene: .
J gene: TRBJ1-1
clone size: few
CDR3 length: 15
V gene: TRBV5-6
CDR3 protein: CASSSGPRRNTEAFF
CDR3 DNA: TGTGCCAGCAGCTCAGGACCCCGGCGGAACACTGAAGCTTTCTTT

D gene: .
J gene: TRBJ2-5
clone size: .
CDR3 length: 12
V gene: TRBV30
CDR3 protein: CAWSVMKETQYF
CDR3 DNA: TGTGCCTGGAGTGTAATGAAAGAGACCCAGTACTTC

D gene: TRBD2
J gene: TRBJ2-3
clone size: .
CDR3 length: 16
V gene: TRBV6-1
CDR3 protein: CASSENSGRAADTQYF
CDR3 DNA: TGTGCCAGCAGTGAAAATAGCGGGAGGGCCGCAGATACGCAGTATTTT

D gene: TRBD2
J gene: TRBJ2-2
clone size: once
CDR3 length: 18
V gene: TRBV6-5
CDR3 protein: CASSYSAPGLPWTGELFF
CDR3 DNA: TGTGCCAGCAGTTACAGTGCGCCGGGACTACCGTGGACCGGGGAGCTGTTTTTT

D gene: .
J gene: TRBJ2-5
clone size: .
CDR3 length: 13
V gene: TRBV3-1
CDR3 protein: CASNDLYQETQYF
CDR3 DNA: TGTGCCAGCAATGATTTGTACCAAGAGACCCAGTACTTC

D gene: TRBD2
J gene: TRBJ2-1
clone size: many
CDR3 length: 15
V gene: TRBV5-1
CDR3 protein: CASSVGSGGSNEQFF
CDR3 DNA: TGCGCCAGCAGCGTCGGGAGCGGGGGAAGTAATGAGCAGTTCTTC

D gene: .
J gene: TRBJ2-1
clone size: few
CDR3 length: 17
V gene: TRBV12-3/TRBV12-4
CDR3 protein: CASTEGRLASWNNEQFF
CDR3 DNA: TGTGCCAGCACCGAGGGGAGGTTGGCTAGCTGGAACAATGAGCAGTTCTTC

D gene: .
J gene: TRBJ2-6
clone size: .
CDR3 length: 16
V gene: TRBV12-3/TRBV12-4
CDR3 protein: CASSRIGGSGANVLTF
CDR3 DNA: TGTGCCAGCAGCCGGATCGGGGGCTCTGGGGCCAACGTCCTGACTTTC

D gene: .
J gene: TRBJ2-3
clone size: few
CDR3 length: 12
V gene: TRBV11-1
CDR3 protein: CASTAAGDTQYF
CDR3 DNA: TGTGCCAGCACCGCGGCGGGGGATACGCAGTATTTT

D gene: .
J gene: TRBJ1-1
clone size: .
CDR3 length: 15
V gene: TRBV5-6
CDR3 protein: CASSLVVSLNTEAFF
CDR3 DNA: TGTGCCAGCAGCTTGGTTGTCAGCCTGAACACTGAAGCTTTCTTT

D gene: TRBD2
J gene: TRBJ2-1
clone size: .
CDR3 length: 17
V gene: TRBV25-1
CDR3 protein: CASSSAGLASMGNEQFF
CDR3 DNA: TGTGCCAGCAGTTCAGCCGGACTAGCCTCTATGGGCAATGAGCAGTTCTTC

D gene: .
J gene: TRBJ1-1
clone size: .
CDR3 length: 13
V gene: TRBV3-1
CDR3 protein: CASSARAAKRAFF
CDR3 DNA: TGTGCCAGCAGTGCCCGGGCCGCCAAGAGGGCTTTCTTT

D gene: .
J gene: TRBJ1-1
clone size: few
CDR3 length: 13
V gene: TRBV19
CDR3 protein: CASSVLRLAEAFF
CDR3 DNA: TGTGCCAGTAGTGTACTCAGACTGGCTGAAGCTTTCTTT

D gene: .
J gene: TRBJ1-5
clone size: many
CDR3 length: 12
V gene: TRBV12-3/TRBV12-4
CDR3 protein: CASSPTPQPQHF
CDR3 DNA: TGTGCCAGCAGTCCCACCCCTCAGCCCCAGCATTTT